The text below deals with one TCR beta chain. Its specificity is unknown. The data were taken from a study of neurological immune-mediated disorders. Study-level findings and limits: No CDR3 amino acid sequences were shared by expanded clones across subjects, suggesting private repertoires in all groups.

Time point given: longitudinal time-point 1 (baseline). Unsorted libraries were prepared from 2 million PBMCs held at -80 C. CDR1 is SGHTA, CDR2 FQGNSA, per germline. This CDR3 spans 17 amino acids. V lost 2 bases and J 5 bases, leaving 21 bases between the germline ends. Each sequencing run yielded over 160 million TCR-beta sequences from 15-18 subjects. One entry per CDR3 protein, called by TCRdb with MiXCR from the 5' RACE reads. The table includes 70,000 to 75,000 distinct CDR3 sequences, roughly an eighth detected once. The TCR originated in a female donor with HTLV-1-associated myelopathy (HAM/TSP). The V and J genes are TRBV7-2 and TRBJ2-5, with D hard to call. Sequencing input: PBMCs. CDR3 bases: TGTGCCAGCAGCTTAATTGCCCCCTCCGTCTTCGGCGAGACCCAGTACTTC. Amino acids: CASSLIAPSVFGETQYF.